This T cell receptor beta chain derives from a study of blood T cell repertoires in COVID-19. The data were produced by immunoSEQ multiplex PCR, yet TCRdb's version contains in-frame clones alone and is incomplete. Among 40,000 to 60,000 clones, approximately 84% were seen once, and the ten largest hold 4.4%. This clone has only a few counts. Germline CDR1 and CDR2: SGHRS and YFSETQ. V was clipped by 0 bases and J by 0 bases, with 6 bases between them. The CDR3 loop spans 15 amino acids. Sequencing was performed on peripheral blood. The gene calls are TRBV5-1 and TRBJ2-2, with D perhaps TRBD2 (6 bases). The sequence derives from a man in his forties or fifties with active COVID-19. This CDR3 reads CASSLGLANTGELFF. The CDR3 DNA reads as TGCGCCAGCAGCTTGGGACTAGCGAACACCGGGGAGCTGTTTTTT.